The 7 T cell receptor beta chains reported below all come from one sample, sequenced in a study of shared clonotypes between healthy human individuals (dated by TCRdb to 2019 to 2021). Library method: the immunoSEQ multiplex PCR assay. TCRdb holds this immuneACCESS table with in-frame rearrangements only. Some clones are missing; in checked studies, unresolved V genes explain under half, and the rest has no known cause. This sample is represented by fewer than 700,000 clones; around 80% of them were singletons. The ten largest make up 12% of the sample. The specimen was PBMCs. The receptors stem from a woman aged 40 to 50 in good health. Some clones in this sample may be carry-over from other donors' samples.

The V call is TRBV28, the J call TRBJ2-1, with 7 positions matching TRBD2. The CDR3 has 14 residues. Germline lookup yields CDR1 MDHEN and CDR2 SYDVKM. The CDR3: CATTRGEENNEQFF. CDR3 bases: TGTGCGACCACCCGGGGGGAGGAGAACAATGAGCAGTTCTTC.

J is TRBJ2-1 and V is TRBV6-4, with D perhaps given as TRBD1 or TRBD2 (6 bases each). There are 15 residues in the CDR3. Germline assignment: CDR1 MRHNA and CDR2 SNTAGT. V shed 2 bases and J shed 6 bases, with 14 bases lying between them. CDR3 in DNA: TGTGCCAGCAGTGACCAGGGGAGCGGGTCCAATGAGCAGTTCTTC. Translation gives CASSDQGSGSNEQFF.

The DNA of the CDR3 is TGTGCCAGCAGTTTCGACAGGGCCTATGGCTACACCTTC. Amino acids: CASSFDRAYGYTF. V gene TRBV28 combines with J gene TRBJ1-2; 7 bases are a match to TRBD1. Germline CDR1 and CDR2: MDHEN and SYDVKM. CDR3 length: 13 amino acids. With V trimmed by 3 bases and J by 4 bases, 2 bases remained unmatched.

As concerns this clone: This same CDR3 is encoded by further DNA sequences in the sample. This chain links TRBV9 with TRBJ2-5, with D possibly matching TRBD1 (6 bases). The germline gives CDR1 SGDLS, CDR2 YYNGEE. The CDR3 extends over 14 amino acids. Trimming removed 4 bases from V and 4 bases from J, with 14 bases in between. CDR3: CASSSTTGRETQYF. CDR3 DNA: TGTGCCAGCAGCTCCACGACAGGAAGAGAGACCCAGTACTTC. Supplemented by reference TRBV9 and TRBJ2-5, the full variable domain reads DSGVTQTPKHLITATGQRVTLRCSPRSGDLSVYWYQQSLDQGLQFLIQYYNGEERAKGNILERFSAQQFPDLHSELNLSSLELGDSALYFCASSSTTGRETQYFGPGTRLLVL.

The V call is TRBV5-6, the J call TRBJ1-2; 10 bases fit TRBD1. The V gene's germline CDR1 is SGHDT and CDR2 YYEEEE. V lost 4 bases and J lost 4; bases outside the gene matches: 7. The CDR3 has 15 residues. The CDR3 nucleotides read TGTGCCAGCAGCCCCGGGACAGGGGTCCCCTATGGCTACACCTTC. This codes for CASSPGTGVPYGYTF.

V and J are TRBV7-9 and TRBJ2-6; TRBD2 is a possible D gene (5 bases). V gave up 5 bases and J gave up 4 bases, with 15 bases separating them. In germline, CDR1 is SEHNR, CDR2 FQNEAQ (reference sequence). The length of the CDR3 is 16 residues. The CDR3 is CASSQDLGSGANVLTF. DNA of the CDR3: TGTGCCAGCAGCCAAGATCTAGGGAGCGGGGCCAACGTCCTGACTTTC.

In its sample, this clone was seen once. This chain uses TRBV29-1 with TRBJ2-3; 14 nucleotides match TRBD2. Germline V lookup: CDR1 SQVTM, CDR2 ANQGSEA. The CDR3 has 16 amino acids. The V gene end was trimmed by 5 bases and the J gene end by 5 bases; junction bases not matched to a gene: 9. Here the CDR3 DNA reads TGCAGCGTTCCGCGACTAGCGGGAGGGCCAGGAGATACGCAGTATTTT. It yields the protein CSVPRLAGGPGDTQYF.